This TCR beta chain was obtained from a study of blood T cell repertoires in COVID-19. About the study: The United States, Italy and Spain provided the acute and convalescent COVID-19 samples. T cells, B-cell-depleted T cells, or PBMCs supplied cDNA or gDNA.

Methods used by the authors: Reference gene primers were amplified, and this amplification served to estimate nucleated cell counts. The table came from immunoSEQ multiplex PCR; TCRdb's copy has only in-frame clones and leaves some out. V and J calls and clone size come straight from that table; D and trimming were deduced from the DNA. The table records roughly 36,000 clones, 80% to 90% of them present only once. The CDR3 is 13 amino acids. Trimming removed 2 bases at V and 0 bases at J, with 4 bases between. Germline V CDR1 and CDR2: MNHNS, SASEGT. The rearrangement links TRBV6-1 to TRBJ1-1; D unclear. This receptor was identified in an older man with active COVID-19. Sequenced input: peripheral blood. The CDR3, as DNA: TGTGCCAGCAGTGAAAGCGTGAACACTGAAGCTTTCTTT. Protein sequence: CASSESVNTEAFF.